This section outlines one T cell receptor (beta chain) sequence together with its context. As handled by the study authors: Amplification from reference gene primers served as the basis for estimated nucleated cell counts. TCRdb keeps only in-frame clones here, not all; method: immunoSEQ multiplex PCR. V and J calls plus clone size are reproduced from that table; the DNA served to infer D and trimming. The sample holds 400,000 to 500,000 clones; roughly 88% are singletons and the top ten take 1.5% to 2%. Grouping used clinical history reported by participants in a survey and questionnaire. The CDR3 is 13 residues long. In germline, CDR1 is SGDLS, CDR2 YYNGEE. The V end was cut by 6 bases, the J end by 5 bases, with 11 bases between. The data belong to a study of blood T cell repertoires in COVID-19.

The TCR sequence derives from a woman in her thirties or forties who had recovered from COVID-19. Sequencing used PBMCs or T cells enriched from blood (not recorded which). This rearrangement joins TRBV9 to TRBJ2-2; tentative D call: TRBD2 (5 bases). The DNA of the CDR3 is TGTGCCAGCACCACACTAGGGACCGGGGAGCTGTTTTTT. This translates into CASTTLGTGELFF.